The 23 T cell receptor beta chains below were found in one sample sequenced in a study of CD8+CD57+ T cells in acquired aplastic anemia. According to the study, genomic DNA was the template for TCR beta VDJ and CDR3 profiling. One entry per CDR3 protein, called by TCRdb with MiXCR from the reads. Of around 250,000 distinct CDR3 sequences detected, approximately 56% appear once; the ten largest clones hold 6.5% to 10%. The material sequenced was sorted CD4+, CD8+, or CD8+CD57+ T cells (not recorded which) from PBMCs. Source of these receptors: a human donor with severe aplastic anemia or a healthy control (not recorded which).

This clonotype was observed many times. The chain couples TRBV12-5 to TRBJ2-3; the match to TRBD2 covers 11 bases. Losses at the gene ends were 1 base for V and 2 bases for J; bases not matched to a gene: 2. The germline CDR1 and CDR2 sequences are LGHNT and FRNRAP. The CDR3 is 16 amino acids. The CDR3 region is CASGLGTSGLTDTQYF. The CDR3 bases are TGTGCTAGTGGTTTGGGGACTAGCGGGCTCACAGATACGCAGTATTTT.

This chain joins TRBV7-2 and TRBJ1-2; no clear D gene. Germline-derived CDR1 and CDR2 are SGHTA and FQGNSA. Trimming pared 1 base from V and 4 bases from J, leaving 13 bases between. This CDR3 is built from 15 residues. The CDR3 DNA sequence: TGTGCCAGCAGCTTAGATGCGGCAGGTCTCTATGGCTACACCTTC. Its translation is CASSLDAAGLYGYTF.

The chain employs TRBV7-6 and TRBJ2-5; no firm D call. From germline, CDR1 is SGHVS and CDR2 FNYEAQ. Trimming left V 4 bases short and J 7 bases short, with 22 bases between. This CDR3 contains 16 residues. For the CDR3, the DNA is TGTGCCAGCAGCTCCCCTTTAGGAGACCGGCTAATGACCCAGTACTTC. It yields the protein CASSSPLGDRLMTQYF.

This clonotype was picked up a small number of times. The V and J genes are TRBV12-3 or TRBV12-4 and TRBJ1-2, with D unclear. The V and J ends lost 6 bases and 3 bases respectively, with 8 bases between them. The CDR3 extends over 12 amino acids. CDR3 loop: CASSWWDYGYTF. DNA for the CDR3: TGTGCCAGCAGCTGGTGGGACTATGGCTACACCTTC.

The CDR3: CASSTSGYDTDTQYF. CDR3 coding DNA: TGTGCCAGCAGCACGTCTGGGTACGACACAGATACGCAGTATTTT. The rearrangement uses TRBV11-1 and TRBJ2-3; D not resolved. Trimming took off 5 bases at V and 2 bases at J, with 14 bases between the two ends. The CDR3 totals 15 residues. Per germline, CDR1 SGHAT and CDR2 FQDESV (reference sequence).

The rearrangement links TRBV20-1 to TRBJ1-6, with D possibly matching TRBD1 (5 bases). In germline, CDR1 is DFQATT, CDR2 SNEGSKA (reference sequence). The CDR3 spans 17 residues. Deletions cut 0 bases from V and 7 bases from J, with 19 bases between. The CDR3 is CSARDRMSGGGNSPLHF. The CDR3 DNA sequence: TGCAGTGCTAGAGATCGAATGAGCGGGGGAGGCAATTCACCCCTCCACTTT.

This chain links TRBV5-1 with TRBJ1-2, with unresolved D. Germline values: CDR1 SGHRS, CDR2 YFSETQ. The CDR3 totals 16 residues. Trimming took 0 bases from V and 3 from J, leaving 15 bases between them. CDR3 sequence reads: CASSLDTGTGDYGYTF. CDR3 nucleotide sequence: TGCGCCAGCAGCTTGGACACCGGCACCGGGGACTATGGCTACACCTTC. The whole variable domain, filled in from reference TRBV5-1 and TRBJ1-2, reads KAGVTQTPRYLIKTRGQQVTLSCSPISGHRSVSWYQQTPGQGLQFLFEYFSETQRNKGNFPGRFSGRQFSNSRSEMNVSTLELGDSALYLCASSLDTGTGDYGYTFGSGTRLTVV.

The DNA of the CDR3 is TGTGCCAGCAGCTTAACTAGCGGGGGCGAAGAGACCCAGTACTTC. It encodes CASSLTSGGEETQYF. The chain combines TRBV7-3 with TRBJ2-5, with 9 nucleotides matching TRBD2. V lost 0 bases to trimming and J lost 3 bases; unmatched junction nucleotides: 2. The CDR3 extends over 15 amino acids. Per the germline V gene, CDR1 is SGHTA and CDR2 is FQGTGA.

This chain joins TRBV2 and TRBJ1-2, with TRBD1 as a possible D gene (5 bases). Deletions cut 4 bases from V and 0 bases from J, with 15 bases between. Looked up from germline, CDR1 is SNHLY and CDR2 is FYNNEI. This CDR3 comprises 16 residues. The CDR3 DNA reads TGTGCCAGCAGTGCGACAGCTCAGATAGCTAACTATGGCTACACCTTC. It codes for CASSATAQIANYGYTF.

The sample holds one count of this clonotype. The CDR3, as DNA: TGTGCCACCAGTGCGCGGGAGCATCACGAGCAGTTCTTC. This sequence encodes CATSAREHHEQFF. The chain employs TRBV24-1 and TRBJ2-1, with 7 bases fitting TRBD2. Germline CDR1 KGHDR, CDR2 SFDVKD. The CDR3 consists of 13 residues. V lost 5 bases to trimming and J lost 10 bases; unmatched junction nucleotides: 7.

CDR3 loop: CASSGDRDSPLHF. CDR3 bases: TGTGCCAGCAGCGGCGACAGGGATTCACCCCTCCACTTT. J is TRBJ1-6 and V is TRBV9, with 7 bases fitting TRBD1. The CDR3 spans 13 residues. Unmatched junction bases numbered 2, after V lost 3 bases and J lost 8 bases. The germline gives CDR1 SGDLS, CDR2 YYNGEE.

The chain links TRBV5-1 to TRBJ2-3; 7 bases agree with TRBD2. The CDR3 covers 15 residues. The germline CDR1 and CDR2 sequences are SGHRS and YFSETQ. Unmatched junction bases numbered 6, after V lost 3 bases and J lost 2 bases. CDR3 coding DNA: TGCGCCAGCAGCTCGGGACTACTGAACACAGATACGCAGTATTTT. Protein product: CASSSGLLNTDTQYF.

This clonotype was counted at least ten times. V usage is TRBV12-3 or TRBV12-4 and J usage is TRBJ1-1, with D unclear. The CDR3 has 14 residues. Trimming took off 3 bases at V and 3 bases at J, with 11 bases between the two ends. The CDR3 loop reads CASSFYREDTEAFF. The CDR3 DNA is TGTGCCAGCAGTTTTTATAGGGAGGACACTGAAGCTTTCTTT.

CDR3 loop: CAIGQGANTEAFF. In DNA, the CDR3 is TGTGCCATTGGACAGGGGGCGAACACTGAAGCTTTCTTT. The chain links TRBV10-3 to TRBJ1-1; TRBD1 matches 11 bases. CDR1 ENHRY and CDR2 SYGVKD come from the germline V gene. This CDR3 spans 13 amino acids. The junction had 1 base not matched to a gene; V was cut back by 9 bases and J by 1 base.

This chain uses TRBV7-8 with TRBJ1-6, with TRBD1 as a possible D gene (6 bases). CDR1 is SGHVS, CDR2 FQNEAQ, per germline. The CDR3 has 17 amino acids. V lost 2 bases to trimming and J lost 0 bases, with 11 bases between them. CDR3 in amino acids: CASSLRGTTSYNSPLHF. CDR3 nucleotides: TGTGCCAGCAGCTTAAGAGGGACAACCTCCTATAATTCACCCCTCCACTTT.

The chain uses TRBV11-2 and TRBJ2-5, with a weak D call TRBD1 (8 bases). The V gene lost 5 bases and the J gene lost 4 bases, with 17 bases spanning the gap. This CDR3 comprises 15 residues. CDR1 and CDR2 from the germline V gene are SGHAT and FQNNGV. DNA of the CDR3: TGTGCCAGCAGCGAAAACAGGGGGGGCGGAGAGACCCAGTACTTC. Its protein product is CASSENRGGGETQYF.

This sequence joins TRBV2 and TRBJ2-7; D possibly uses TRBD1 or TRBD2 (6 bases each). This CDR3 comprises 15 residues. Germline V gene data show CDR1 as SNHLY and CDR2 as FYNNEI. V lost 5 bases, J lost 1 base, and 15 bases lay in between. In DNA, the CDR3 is TGTGCCAGCAGTTACAGGGAGGAGAAATCCTACGAGCAGTACTTC. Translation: CASSYREEKSYEQYF.

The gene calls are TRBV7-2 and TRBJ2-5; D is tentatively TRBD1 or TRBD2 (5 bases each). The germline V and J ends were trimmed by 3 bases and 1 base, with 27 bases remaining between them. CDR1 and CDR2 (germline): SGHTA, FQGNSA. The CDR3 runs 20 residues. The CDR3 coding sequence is TGTGCCAGCAGCTTGAAGTCTAAAGGGAAATTAGACGGGGCCCAAGAGACCCAGTACTTC. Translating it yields CASSLKSKGKLDGAQETQYF. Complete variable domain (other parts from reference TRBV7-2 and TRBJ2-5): GAGVSQSPSNKVTEKGKDVELRCDPISGHTALYWYRQSLGQGLEFLIYFQGNSAPDKSGLPSDRFSAERTGGSVSTLTIQRTQQEDSAVYLCASSLKSKGKLDGAQETQYFGPGTRLLVL.

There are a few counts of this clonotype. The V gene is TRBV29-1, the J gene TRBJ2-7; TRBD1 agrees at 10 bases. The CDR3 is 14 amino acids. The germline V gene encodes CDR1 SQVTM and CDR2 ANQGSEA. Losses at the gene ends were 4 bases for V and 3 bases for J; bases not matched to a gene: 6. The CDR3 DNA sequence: TGCAGCGTTGTCGGGACAGGGGCCAACTACGAGCAGTACTTC. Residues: CSVVGTGANYEQYF.

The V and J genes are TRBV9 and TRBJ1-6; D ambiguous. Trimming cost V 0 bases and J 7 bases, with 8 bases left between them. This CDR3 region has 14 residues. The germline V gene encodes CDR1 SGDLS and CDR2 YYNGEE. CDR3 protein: CASSVENENSPLHF. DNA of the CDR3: TGTGCCAGCAGCGTAGAAAACGAAAATTCACCCCTCCACTTT.

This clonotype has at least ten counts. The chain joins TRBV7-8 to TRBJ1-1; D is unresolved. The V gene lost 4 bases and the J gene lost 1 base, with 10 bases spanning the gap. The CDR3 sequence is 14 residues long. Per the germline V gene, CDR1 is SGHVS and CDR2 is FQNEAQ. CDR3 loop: CASSSRSRNTEAFF. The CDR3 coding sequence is TGTGCCAGCAGCTCCCGATCCAGGAACACTGAAGCTTTCTTT.

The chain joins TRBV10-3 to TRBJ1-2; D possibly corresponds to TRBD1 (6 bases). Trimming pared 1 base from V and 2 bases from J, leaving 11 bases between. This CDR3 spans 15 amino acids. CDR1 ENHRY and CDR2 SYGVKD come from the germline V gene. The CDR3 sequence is CAISEWAGVNYGYTF. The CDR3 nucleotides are TGTGCCATCAGTGAGTGGGCAGGGGTAAACTATGGCTACACCTTC.

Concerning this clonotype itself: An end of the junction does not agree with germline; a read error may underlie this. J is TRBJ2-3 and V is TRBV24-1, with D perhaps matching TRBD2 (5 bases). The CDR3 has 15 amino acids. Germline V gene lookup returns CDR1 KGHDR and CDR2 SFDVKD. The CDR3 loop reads CAASVLGESTDTQYF. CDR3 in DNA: TGTGCCGCCAGTGTCCTCGGGGAGAGCACAGATACGCAATATTTT.